This T cell receptor beta chain was identified in a study of blood T cells in healthy people across ages. Study-level results: Per million T cells, the diversity of TCR beta decreased roughly linearly as age advanced. Comparison with aged donors showed that long-lived donors had more naive CD4+ cells and higher diversity. Naive and antigen-experienced cells could not be conclusively compared, given unsorted PBMCs.

Per the germline V gene, CDR1 is MNHEY and CDR2 is SVGAGI. This CDR3 spans 16 amino acids. Trimming removed 6 bases at V and 2 bases at J, with 18 bases between. Alongside a J-beta primer mix, a sample-barcoded 5' primer served in a second PCR lasting about 6 to 12 cycles. Sequencing yielded, for each sample, at least 3 million paired-end reads carrying CDR3. TCRdb itself ran the 5' RACE reads through MiXCR, one entry per CDR3 protein. The data hold 1.4 million or so distinct CDR3 sequences, with roughly 43% observed a single time. This clonotype showed up just a few times. Its antigen is not identified.

The sample was blood. This sequence joins TRBV6-5 and TRBJ2-3; unclear D gene. The sequence was obtained from a woman aged 18-35 years in good health. The CDR3 nucleotides are TGTGCCAGCAGGAATCACCGACTCCCCCCCACAGATACGCAGTATTTT. It translates to CASRNHRLPPTDTQYF.